The clone carrying this T cell receptor (beta chain) has only one observation. Antigen: not known. At one end the junction does not follow the germline gene, possibly because of a read error. The template was RNA from unsorted bulk tissue. This non-tumor lung sample came from over 3 cm beyond the tumor edge. Donors were chemotherapy-naive, newly diagnosed lung cancer surgical patients in China, August–late 2014. This record belongs to a study of tumor and adjacent non-tumor tissue in lung cancer. The CDR3 has 14 residues. Germline lookup yields CDR1 MNHEY and CDR2 SVGAGI. Study-level findings and limits: Patients with more diverse tumor TCRs had worse survival.

The library came from three nested PCR rounds adapted from ARM-PCR protocols. TCRdb recomputed calls from the multiplex PCR reads with MiXCR, one row per CDR3 protein. Counted here are some 100,000 distinct CDR3 sequences, about 62% occurring once; the ten biggest clones make up 15% to 20%. The TCR originated in a man in his thirties or forties with non-small cell lung cancer. The V and J genes are TRBV6-5 and TRBJ2-5; D may be TRBD1 or TRBD2 (5 bases each). Source material: distant non-tumor lung tissue. The CDR3 here is CARSWGRMQETQYF. CDR3 nucleotides: TGTGCCAGGAGTTGGGGACGGATGCAAGAGACCCAGTACTTC.